This is a list of T cell receptor beta chains from one sample in a study of OX40 agonist ivuxolimab in advanced cancers. Measured with immunoSEQ multiplex PCR; TCRdb has only the in-frame clones, and not every one. The table records about 70,000 clones, approximately 86% of them present only once. This specimen was CD4+ or CD8+ T cells sorted from blood, taken in a trial of the OX40 agonist ivuxolimab. The receptors stem from an adult with an advanced solid tumor such as melanoma, head and neck, liver or kidney cancer. The CDR3 runs from the conserved cysteine through the conserved F or W. Fields, in order: clone size, V gene, D gene, J gene, CDR3 DNA, CDR3 protein. The D gene is left open where the match is weak. Expanded clones are given a class, and other clones once, few, many or no size at all.

size: NA
V: TRBV5-1
D: NA
J: TRBJ2-7
DNA: TGCGCCAGCAGCTTGAGGGGAGCTTCGTACGAGCAGTACTTC
CDR3: CASSLRGASYEQYF

size: NA
V: TRBV6-5
D: TRBD2
J: TRBJ2-3
DNA: TGTGCCAGCAGCCCCCGGCGGGAGGCAGATACGCAGTATTTT
CDR3: CASSPRREADTQYF

size: NA
V: TRBV2
D: TRBD1
J: TRBJ1-2
DNA: TGTGCCAGCAGAACAGGGGGTGGAGGCTACACCTTC
CDR3: CASRTGGGGYTF

size: NA
V: TRBV28
D: NA
J: TRBJ1-4
DNA: TGTGCCAGCAGTTTTTCGACACTGGATGAAAAACTGTTTTTT
CDR3: CASSFSTLDEKLFF

size: NA
V: TRBV4-1
D: NA
J: TRBJ2-5
DNA: TGCGCCAGCAGCCAAGATACGGCTGCCAGTAAAGGGACCCAGTACTTC
CDR3: CASSQDTAASKGTQYF

size: NA
V: TRBV19
D: NA
J: TRBJ2-1
DNA: TGTGCCAGTAGCCCGAGAGGGAGCTCCTACAATGAGCAGTTCTTC
CDR3: CASSPRGSSYNEQFF

size: NA
V: TRBV11-2
D: TRBD1
J: TRBJ2-2
DNA: TGTGCCAGCAGCCAAAAAACGACAGGGAGGAACACCGGGGAGCTGTTTTTT
CDR3: CASSQKTTGRNTGELFF

size: once
V: TRBV5-1
D: NA
J: TRBJ2-2
DNA: TGCGCCAGCACTAGCCGGACCGCAGGGAACACCGGGGAGCTGTTTTTT
CDR3: CASTSRTAGNTGELFF

size: NA
V: TRBV6-5
D: NA
J: TRBJ2-3
DNA: TGTGCCAGCAGTTACTCAAAAGGGTTTACAGATACGCAGTATTTT
CDR3: CASSYSKGFTDTQYF

size: NA
V: TRBV10-3
D: TRBD2
J: TRBJ2-3
DNA: TGTGCCATCAAAGGGGAGGGCGGATCAAGAACGCAGTATTTT
CDR3: CAIKGEGGSRTQYF